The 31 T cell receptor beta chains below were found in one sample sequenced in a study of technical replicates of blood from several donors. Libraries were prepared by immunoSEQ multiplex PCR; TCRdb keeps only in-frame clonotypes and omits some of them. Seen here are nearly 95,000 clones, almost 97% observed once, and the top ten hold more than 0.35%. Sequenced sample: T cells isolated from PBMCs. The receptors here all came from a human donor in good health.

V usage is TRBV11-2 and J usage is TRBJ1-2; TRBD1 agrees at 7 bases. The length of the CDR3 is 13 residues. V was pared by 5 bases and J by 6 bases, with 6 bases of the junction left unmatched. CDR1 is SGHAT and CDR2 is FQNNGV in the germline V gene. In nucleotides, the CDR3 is TGTGCCAGCAGCATCCCGACAGGGAATGGCTACACCTTC. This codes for CASSIPTGNGYTF.

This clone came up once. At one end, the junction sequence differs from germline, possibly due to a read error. CDR3 sequence (DNA): TGCGCCAGCAACTTGGGGGGGGGTACAGATACGCAGTATTTT. Translation: CASNLGGGTDTQYF. The V and J genes are TRBV5-1 and TRBJ2-3; 7 bases are a match to TRBD2. Germline lookup yields CDR1 SGHRS and CDR2 YFSETQ. The CDR3 has 14 residues. Complete variable domain (other parts from reference TRBV5-1 and TRBJ2-3): KAGVTQTPRYLIKTRGQQVTLSCSPISGHRSVSWYQQTPGQGLQFLFEYFSETQRNKGNFPGRFSGRQFSNSRSEMNVSTLELGDSALYLCASNLGGGTDTQYFGPGTRLTVL.

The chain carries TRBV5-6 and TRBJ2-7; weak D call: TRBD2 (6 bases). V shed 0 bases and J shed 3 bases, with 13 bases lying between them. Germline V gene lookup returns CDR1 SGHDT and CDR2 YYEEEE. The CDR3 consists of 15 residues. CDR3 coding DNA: TGTGCCAGCAGCTTGGGGGCGGCGGGGTACTACGAGCAGTACTTC. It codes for CASSLGAAGYYEQYF.

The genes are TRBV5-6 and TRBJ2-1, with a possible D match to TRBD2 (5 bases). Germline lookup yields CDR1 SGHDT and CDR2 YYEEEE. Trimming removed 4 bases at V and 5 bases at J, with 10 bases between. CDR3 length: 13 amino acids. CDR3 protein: CASSLRRDNEQFF. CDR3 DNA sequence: TGTGCCAGCAGCCTCAGGCGGGACAATGAGCAGTTCTTC.

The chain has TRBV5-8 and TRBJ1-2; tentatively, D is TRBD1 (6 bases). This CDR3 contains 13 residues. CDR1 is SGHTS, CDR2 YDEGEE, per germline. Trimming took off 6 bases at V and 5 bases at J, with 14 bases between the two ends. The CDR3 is CASTLDSLYGYTF. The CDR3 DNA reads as TGTGCCAGCACGTTGGACAGCCTATATGGCTACACCTTC.

This CDR3 reads CASSPIGYAGGNTDTQYF. The DNA for the CDR3 is TGTGCCAGCAGCCCAATTGGTTACGCTGGCGGGAACACAGATACGCAGTATTTT. The chain couples TRBV4-2 to TRBJ2-3; possibly TRBD2 for D (6 bases). The V gene lost 4 bases and the J gene lost 2 bases, with 22 bases spanning the gap. Germline V gene sequence: CDR1 LGHNA, CDR2 YNFKEQ. The CDR3 loop spans 18 amino acids.

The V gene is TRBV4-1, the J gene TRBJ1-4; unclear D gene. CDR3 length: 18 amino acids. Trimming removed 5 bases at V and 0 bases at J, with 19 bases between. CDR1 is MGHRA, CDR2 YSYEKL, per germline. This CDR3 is CASSSTVGGFATNEKLFF. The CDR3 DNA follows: TGCGCCAGCAGCTCCACAGTCGGAGGGTTTGCAACTAATGAAAAACTGTTTTTT.

CDR3 region: CAITPDRGRYTF. CDR3 DNA sequence: TGTGCCATCACCCCCGACAGGGGTCGCTACACCTTC. The V and J genes are TRBV10-3 and TRBJ1-2; 8 nucleotides align to TRBD1. This CDR3 is built from 12 residues. Germline lookup yields CDR1 ENHRY and CDR2 SYGVKD. With 7 bases clipped from V and 9 bases from J, the junction kept 7 bases outside the gene matches.

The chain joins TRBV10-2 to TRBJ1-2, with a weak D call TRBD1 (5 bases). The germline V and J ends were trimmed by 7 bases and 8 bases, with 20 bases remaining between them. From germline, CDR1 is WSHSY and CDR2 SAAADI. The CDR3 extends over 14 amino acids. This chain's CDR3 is CASINKMQGGGYTF. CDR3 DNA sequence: TGCGCCAGCATTAATAAGATGCAGGGAGGAGGCTACACCTTC.

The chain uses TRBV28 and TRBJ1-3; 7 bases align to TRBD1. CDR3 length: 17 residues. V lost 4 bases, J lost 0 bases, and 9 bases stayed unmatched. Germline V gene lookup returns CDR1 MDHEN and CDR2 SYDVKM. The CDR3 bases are TGTGCCAGCAGTTCTCTGGGGACAGAAAGCTCTGGAAACACCATATATTTT. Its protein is CASSSLGTESSGNTIYF.

The CDR3 bases are TGTGCCAGCAGCCCGTCGGAGGCGTACAATGAGCAGTTCTTC. Protein sequence: CASSPSEAYNEQFF. The chain uses TRBV7-8 and TRBJ2-1; D is perhaps TRBD2 (5 bases). The V gene lost 5 bases and the J gene lost 4 bases, with 12 bases spanning the gap. Germline-derived CDR1 and CDR2 are SGHVS and FQNEAQ. The CDR3 totals 14 residues.

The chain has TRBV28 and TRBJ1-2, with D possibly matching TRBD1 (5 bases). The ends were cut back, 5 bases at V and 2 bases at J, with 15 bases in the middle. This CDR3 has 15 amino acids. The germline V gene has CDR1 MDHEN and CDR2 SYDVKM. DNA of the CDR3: TGTGCCAGCAGTCCGACAATCAGGGCCAACTATGGCTACACCTTC. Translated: CASSPTIRANYGYTF.

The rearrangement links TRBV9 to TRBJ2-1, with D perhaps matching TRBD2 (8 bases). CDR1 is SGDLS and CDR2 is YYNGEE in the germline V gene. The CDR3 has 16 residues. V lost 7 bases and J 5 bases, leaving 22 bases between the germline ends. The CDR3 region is CASGDSLILADNEQFF. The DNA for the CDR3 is TGTGCCAGCGGGGACAGTCTTATACTAGCGGACAATGAGCAGTTCTTC.

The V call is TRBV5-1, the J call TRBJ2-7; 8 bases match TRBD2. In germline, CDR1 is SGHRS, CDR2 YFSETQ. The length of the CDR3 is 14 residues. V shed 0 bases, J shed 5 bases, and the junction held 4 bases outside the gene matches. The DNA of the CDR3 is TGCGCCAGCAGCTTGGAGCGGGAGATCCACGAGCAGTACTTC. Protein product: CASSLEREIHEQYF.

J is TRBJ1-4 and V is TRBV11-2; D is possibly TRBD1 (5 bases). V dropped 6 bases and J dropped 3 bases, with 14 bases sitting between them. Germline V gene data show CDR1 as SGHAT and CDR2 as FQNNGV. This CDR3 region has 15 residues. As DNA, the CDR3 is TGTGCCAGCAGGCGTCCCCCAGGGCCTAATGAAAAACTGTTTTTT. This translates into CASRRPPGPNEKLFF.

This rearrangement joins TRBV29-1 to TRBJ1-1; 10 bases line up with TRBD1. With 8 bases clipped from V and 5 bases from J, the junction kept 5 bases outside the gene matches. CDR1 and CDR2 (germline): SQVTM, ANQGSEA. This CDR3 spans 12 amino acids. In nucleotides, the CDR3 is TGCAGCACCGGGACAGGGGTAACTGAAGCTTTCTTT. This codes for CSTGTGVTEAFF.

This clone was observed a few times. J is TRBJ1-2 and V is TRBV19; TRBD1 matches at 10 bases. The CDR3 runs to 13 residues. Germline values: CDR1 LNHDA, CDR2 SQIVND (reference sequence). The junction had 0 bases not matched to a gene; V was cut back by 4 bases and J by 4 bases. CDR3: CASSRQGAYGYTF. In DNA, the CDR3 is TGTGCCAGTAGTAGACAGGGGGCCTATGGCTACACCTTC.

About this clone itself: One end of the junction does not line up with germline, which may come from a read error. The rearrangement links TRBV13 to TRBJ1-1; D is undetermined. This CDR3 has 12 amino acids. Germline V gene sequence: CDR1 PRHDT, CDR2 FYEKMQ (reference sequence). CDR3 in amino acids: CASSTSNPEAFF. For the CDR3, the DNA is TGTGCCAGCAGCACTTCGAACCCTGAAGCTTTCTTT.

CDR3 bases: TGTGCCAGCAGTGAAGCGCTTAGCGAGCTAAACAATGAGCAGTTCTTC. Its protein product is CASSEALSELNNEQFF. V is TRBV2 and J is TRBJ2-1; possibly TRBD2 for D (5 bases). The V end lost 0 bases, the J end lost 5 bases, and 14 bases lay between the germline ends. Germline CDR1 reads SNHLY; CDR2 reads FYNNEI. This CDR3 has 16 residues.

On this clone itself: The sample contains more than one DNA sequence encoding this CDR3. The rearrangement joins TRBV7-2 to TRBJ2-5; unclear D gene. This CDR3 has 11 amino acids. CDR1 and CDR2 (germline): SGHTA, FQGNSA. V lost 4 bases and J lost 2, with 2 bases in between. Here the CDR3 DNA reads TGTGCCAGCAGCTCACAAGAGACCCAGTACTTC. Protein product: CASSSQETQYF.

The CDR3 region has the DNA TGTGCCAGCAGCTTAGGTAGCGAGAGCTCCTACGAGCAGTACTTC. It translates to CASSLGSESSYEQYF. This sequence joins TRBV7-2 and TRBJ2-7; tentatively, D is TRBD2 (5 bases). Germline CDR1 reads SGHTA; CDR2 reads FQGNSA. The CDR3 has 15 amino acids. Trimming removed 1 base from V and 0 bases from J, with 10 bases in between. Full variable domain (rest looked up from reference TRBV7-2 and TRBJ2-7): GAGVSQSPSNKVTEKGKDVELRCDPISGHTALYWYRQSLGQGLEFLIYFQGNSAPDKSGLPSDRFSAERTGGSVSTLTIQRTQQEDSAVYLCASSLGSESSYEQYFGPGTRLTVT.

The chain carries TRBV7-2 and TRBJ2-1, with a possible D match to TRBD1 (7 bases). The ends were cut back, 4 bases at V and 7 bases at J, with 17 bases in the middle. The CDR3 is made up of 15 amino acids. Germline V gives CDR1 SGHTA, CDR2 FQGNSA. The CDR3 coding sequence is TGTGCCAGCAGCTCTCCGACAGGGACTCCAAATGAGCAGTTCTTC. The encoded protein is CASSSPTGTPNEQFF.

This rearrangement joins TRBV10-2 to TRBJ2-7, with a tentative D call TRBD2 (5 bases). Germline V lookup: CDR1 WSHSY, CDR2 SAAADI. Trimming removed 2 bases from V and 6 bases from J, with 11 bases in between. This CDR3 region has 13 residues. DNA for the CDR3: TGCGCCAGCAGTGAGGGAACTGGACTCGAGCAGTACTTC. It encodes CASSEGTGLEQYF.

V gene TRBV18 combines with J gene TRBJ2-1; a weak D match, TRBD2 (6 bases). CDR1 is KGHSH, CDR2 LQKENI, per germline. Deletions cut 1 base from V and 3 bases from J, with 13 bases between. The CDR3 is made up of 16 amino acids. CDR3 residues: CASSPRIREIYNEQFF. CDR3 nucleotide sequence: TGTGCCAGCTCACCACGGATACGGGAGATCTACAATGAGCAGTTCTTC.

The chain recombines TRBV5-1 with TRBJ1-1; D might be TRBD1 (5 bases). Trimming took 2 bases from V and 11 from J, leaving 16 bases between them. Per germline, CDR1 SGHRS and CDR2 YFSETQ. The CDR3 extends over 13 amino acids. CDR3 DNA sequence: TGCGCCAGCAGCTTCCGACAGCCTGTCGAGGCTTTCTTT. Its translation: CASSFRQPVEAFF.

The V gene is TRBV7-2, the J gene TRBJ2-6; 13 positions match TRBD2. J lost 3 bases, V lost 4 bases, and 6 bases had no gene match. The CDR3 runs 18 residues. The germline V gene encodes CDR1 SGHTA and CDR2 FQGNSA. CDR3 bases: TGTGCCAGCAGCTCCGGGACTAGCGGGATATATGGGGCCAACGTCCTGACTTTC. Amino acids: CASSSGTSGIYGANVLTF. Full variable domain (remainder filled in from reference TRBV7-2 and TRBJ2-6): GAGVSQSPSNKVTEKGKDVELRCDPISGHTALYWYRQSLGQGLEFLIYFQGNSAPDKSGLPSDRFSAERTGGSVSTLTIQRTQQEDSAVYLCASSSGTSGIYGANVLTFGAGSRLTVL.

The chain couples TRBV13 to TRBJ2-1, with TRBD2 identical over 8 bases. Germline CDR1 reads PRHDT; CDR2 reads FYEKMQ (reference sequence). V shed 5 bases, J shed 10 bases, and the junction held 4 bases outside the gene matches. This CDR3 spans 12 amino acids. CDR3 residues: CASSPSGGEQFF. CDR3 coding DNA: TGTGCCAGCAGCCCCTCGGGGGGGGAGCAGTTCTTC.

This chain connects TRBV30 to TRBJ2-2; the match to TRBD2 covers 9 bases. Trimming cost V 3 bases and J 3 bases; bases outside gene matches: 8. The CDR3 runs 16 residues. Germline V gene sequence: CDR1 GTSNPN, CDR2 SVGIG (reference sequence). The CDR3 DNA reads TGTGCCTGGAGAACCGTTGGGACTAGCCACACCGGGGAGCTGTTTTTT. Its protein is CAWRTVGTSHTGELFF.

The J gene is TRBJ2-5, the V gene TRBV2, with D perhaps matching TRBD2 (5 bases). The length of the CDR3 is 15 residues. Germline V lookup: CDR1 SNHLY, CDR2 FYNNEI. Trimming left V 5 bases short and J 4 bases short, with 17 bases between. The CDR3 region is CASSWRTGVLETQYF. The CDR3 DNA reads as TGTGCCAGCAGTTGGAGGACTGGGGTATTAGAGACCCAGTACTTC.

CDR3 sequence reads: CASSPNGGGRYEQYF. The DNA for the CDR3 is TGTGCCAGCAGCCCTAATGGGGGCGGAAGATACGAGCAGTACTTC. The rearrangement uses TRBV7-3 and TRBJ2-7; a possible D gene is TRBD1 (6 bases). This CDR3 region has 15 residues. Trimming pared 5 bases from V and 4 bases from J, leaving 18 bases between. CDR1 SGHTA and CDR2 FQGTGA come from the germline V gene.

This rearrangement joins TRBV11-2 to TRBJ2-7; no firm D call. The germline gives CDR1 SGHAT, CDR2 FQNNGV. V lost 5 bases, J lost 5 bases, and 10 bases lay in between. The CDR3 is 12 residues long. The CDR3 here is CASSQVSDEQYF. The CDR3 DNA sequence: TGTGCCAGCAGCCAGGTATCCGACGAGCAGTACTTC.